This T cell receptor (beta chain) was identified during a study of human T cells and chemical hapten exposure. Study overall: Diphenylcyclopropenone doses were given weekly to the scalps of patients across the roughly 25-week study. Patch tests delivered 0.01% DPC to the upper back and were evaluated at 6 days. Study-level findings and limits: Among expanded TCRs, significantly more large CDR3 similarity clusters formed than among controls. With DPC sensitization, TCRs exceeding 1 in 1000 frequency showed no change.

Regarding time point: pre-sensitization, week 0. Treatment denoted: therapeutic diphenylcyclopropenone sensitization with weekly scalp DPC. This clonotype was picked up many times. Its specificity is unknown. Per the germline V gene, CDR1 is DFQATT and CDR2 is SNEGSKA (reference sequence). The V gene end was trimmed by 3 bases and the J gene end by 6 bases; junction bases not matched to a gene: 6. This CDR3 is 13 amino acids long. TCRdb redid the calling of the RACE reads with MiXCR, one entry per CDR3 protein. Of fewer than 50,000 distinct CDR3 sequences listed, 6.5% to 8% are singletons. The clonotype comes from a woman in her fifties or sixties with alopecia areata. Some clones in this sample may be carry-over from other donors' samples. The chain combines TRBV20-1 with TRBJ2-7; 9 bases are a match to TRBD2. The sample in question was whole blood, obtained in connection with sensitization to the hapten diphenylcyclopropenone (DPC). As DNA, the CDR3 is TGCAGTGCTAGCCTAGCGGGATCGGGCGAGCAGTACTTC. Translated: CSASLAGSGEQYF.